Given below is one TCR beta chain in context. Its antigen remains unidentified. This CDR3 contains 12 residues. V was cut by 4 bases and J by 8 bases, with 12 bases left in between. The germline V gene has CDR1 SGDLS and CDR2 YYNGEE. The use of a sample-barcoded 5' primer and a J-beta primer mix characterized a second PCR of about 6 to 12 cycles. Sequencing yielded, for each sample, at least 2.5 million paired-end reads carrying CDR3. TCRdb re-called the 5' RACE reads through MiXCR, storing one row per CDR3 protein. Seen here are 1.4 million or so distinct CDR3 sequences, approximately 42% observed once, and the top ten hold about 4%. This entry belongs to a study of blood T cells in healthy people across ages. About the study: Template switching picked up about one barcoded beta molecule for each two T cells.

Findings and limits, study-wide: Diversity estimates drawn from one million T cells were deemed underestimates.

The TCR sequence derives from a woman under 30 in good health. This chain connects TRBV9 to TRBJ1-2; no definite D call. Sequencing input: blood. The DNA of the CDR3 is TGTGCCAGCAGCTCGACCTACCAGGGCTACACCTTC. It encodes CASSSTYQGYTF.